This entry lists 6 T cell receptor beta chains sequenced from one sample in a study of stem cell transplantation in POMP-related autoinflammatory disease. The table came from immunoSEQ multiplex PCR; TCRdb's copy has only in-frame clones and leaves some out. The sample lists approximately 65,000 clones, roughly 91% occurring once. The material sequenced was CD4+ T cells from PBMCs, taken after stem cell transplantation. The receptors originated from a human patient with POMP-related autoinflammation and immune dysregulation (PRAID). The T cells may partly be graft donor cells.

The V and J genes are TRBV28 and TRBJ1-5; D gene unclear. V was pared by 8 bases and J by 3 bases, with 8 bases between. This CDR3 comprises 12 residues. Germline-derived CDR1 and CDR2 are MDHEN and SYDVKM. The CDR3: CASRAANQPQHF. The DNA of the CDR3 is TGTGCCAGCCGAGCGGCCAATCAGCCCCAGCATTTT.

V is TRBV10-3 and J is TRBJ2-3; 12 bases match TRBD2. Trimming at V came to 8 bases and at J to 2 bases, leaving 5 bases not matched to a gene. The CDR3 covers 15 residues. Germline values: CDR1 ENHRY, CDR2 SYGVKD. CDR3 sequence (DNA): TGTGCCATCGCCCGGACTAGCGGGGACACAGATACGCAGTATTTT. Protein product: CAIARTSGDTDTQYF.

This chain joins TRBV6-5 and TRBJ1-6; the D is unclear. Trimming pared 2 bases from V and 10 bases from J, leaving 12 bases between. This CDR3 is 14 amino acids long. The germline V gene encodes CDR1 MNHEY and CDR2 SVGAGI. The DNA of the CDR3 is TGTGCCAGCAGTTACGAAGAAGGTCGATCACCCCTCCACTTT. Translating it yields CASSYEEGRSPLHF.

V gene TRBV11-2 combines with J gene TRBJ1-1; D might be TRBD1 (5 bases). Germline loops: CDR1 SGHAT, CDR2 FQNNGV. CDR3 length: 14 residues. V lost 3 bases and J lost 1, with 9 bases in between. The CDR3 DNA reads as TGTGCCAGCAGCTTCGGGGGAGCGAACACTGAAGCTTTCTTT. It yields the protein CASSFGGANTEAFF.

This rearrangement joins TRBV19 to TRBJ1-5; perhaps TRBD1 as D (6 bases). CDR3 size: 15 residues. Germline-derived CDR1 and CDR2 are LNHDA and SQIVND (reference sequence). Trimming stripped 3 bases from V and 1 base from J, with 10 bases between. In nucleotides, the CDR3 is TGTGCCAGTAGTATTTTACAGGGAAGCAATCAGCCCCAGCATTTT. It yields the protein CASSILQGSNQPQHF. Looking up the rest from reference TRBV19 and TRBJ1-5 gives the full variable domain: DGGITQSPKYLFRKEGQNVTLSCEQNLNHDAMYWYRQDPGQGLRLIYYSQIVNDFQKGDIAEGYSVSREKKESFPLTVTSAQKNPTAFYLCASSILQGSNQPQHFGDGTRLSIL.

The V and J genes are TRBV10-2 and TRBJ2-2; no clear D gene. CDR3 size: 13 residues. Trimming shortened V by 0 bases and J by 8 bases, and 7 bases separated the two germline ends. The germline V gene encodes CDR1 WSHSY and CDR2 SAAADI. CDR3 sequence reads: CASSESSKGELFF. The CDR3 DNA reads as TGCGCCAGCAGTGAGTCTTCGAAGGGGGAGCTGTTTTTT.